Shown below are 32 T cell receptor beta chains from a single sample sequenced in a study of shared clonotypes between healthy human individuals. The table came from immunoSEQ multiplex PCR; TCRdb's copy has only in-frame clones and leaves some out. This table holds roughly 1,500,000 clones, around 98.5% found once. Sequencing used naive CD4+ T cells sorted from blood. As to subset: CD45RA+ positively selected. The receptor source for this set is a man aged 25-45 years in good health.

J is TRBJ2-3 and V is TRBV5-4; the D gene is possibly TRBD2 (6 bases). Looked up from germline, CDR1 is SGHNT and CDR2 is YYREEE (reference sequence). This CDR3 has 15 residues. Trimming shortened V by 0 bases and J by 1 base, and 9 bases separated the two germline ends. CDR3 DNA: TGTGCCAGCAGCTTGGACGGGGGTGGCACAGATACGCAGTATTTT. Protein: CASSLDGGGTDTQYF.

The genes are TRBV28 and TRBJ1-2; possible D gene TRBD1, 5 bases. The V gene lost 3 bases and the J gene lost 7 bases, with 12 bases spanning the gap. The CDR3 runs to 13 residues. From germline, CDR1 is MDHEN and CDR2 SYDVKM. The CDR3 sequence: CASSLLGQGGYTF. DNA for the CDR3: TGTGCCAGCAGTTTGTTGGGGCAGGGTGGCTACACCTTC.

This clone was detected once. The chain is built from TRBV29-1 and TRBJ1-5; D not resolved. Per the germline V gene, CDR1 is SQVTM and CDR2 is ANQGSEA. Deletions cut 4 bases from V and 1 base from J, with 11 bases between. CDR3 size: 14 residues. The CDR3 DNA is TGCAGCGTTGGCTATCTGGGAAGCAATCAGCCCCAGCATTTT. Protein: CSVGYLGSNQPQHF. The full variable domain, with the rest looked up from reference TRBV29-1 and TRBJ1-5, is SAVISQKPSRDICQRGTSLTIQCQVDSQVTMMFWYRQQPGQSLTLIATANQGSEATYESGFVIDKFPISRPNLTFSTLTVSNMSPEDSSIYLCSVGYLGSNQPQHFGDGTRLSIL.

This clone was seen a single time. The genes are TRBV30 and TRBJ1-2; 9 bases map to TRBD1. V shed 4 bases, J shed 7 bases, and the junction held 4 bases outside the gene matches. CDR1 is GTSNPN and CDR2 is SVGIG in the germline V gene (reference sequence). This CDR3 contains 12 residues. CDR3 loop: CAWMGQGFGYTF. The CDR3 coding sequence is TGTGCCTGGATGGGACAGGGATTTGGCTACACCTTC.

J is TRBJ1-4 and V is TRBV7-9; no firm D call. In germline, CDR1 is SEHNR, CDR2 FQNEAQ (reference sequence). Trimming removed 5 bases at V and 8 bases at J, with 9 bases between. The CDR3 extends over 12 amino acids. CDR3 sequence reads: CASSALSEKLFF. The DNA for the CDR3 is TGTGCCAGCAGCGCTCTGTCCGAAAAACTGTTTTTT.

Notes on this clone: Other DNA sequences of this sample code for an identical CDR3. J is TRBJ2-1 and V is TRBV11-3; 9 bases match TRBD1. The V gene's germline CDR1 is SGHNT and CDR2 YENEEA. CDR3 length: 15 residues. The ends lost 4 bases at V and 2 bases at J; junction bases unmatched: 3. CDR3 residues: CASSSGQGTYNEQFF. In DNA, the CDR3 is TGTGCCAGCAGCTCGGGACAGGGAACCTACAATGAGCAGTTCTTC.

The chain couples TRBV2 to TRBJ2-1; TRBD1 is a possible D gene (6 bases). The V gene lost 4 bases and the J gene lost 14 bases, with 21 bases spanning the gap. Germline CDR1 SNHLY, CDR2 FYNNEI. The CDR3 totals 14 residues. The CDR3 bases are TGTGCCAGCAGTGGTATGTCAGGGGCCCTATATAAGTTCTTC. Amino acid sequence: CASSGMSGALYKFF.

The J gene is TRBJ2-3, the V gene TRBV11-2, with unresolved D. The CDR3 has 12 residues. Germline V gene sequence: CDR1 SGHAT, CDR2 FQNNGV. V was shortened by 5 bases and J by 7 bases, with 10 bases between the two germline ends. The CDR3 DNA reads TGTGCCAGCAGCCCCGAATCTAATACGCAGTATTTT. This gives the protein CASSPESNTQYF.

The sample holds one count of this clone. The chain is built from TRBV18 and TRBJ2-7; 14 bases are shared with TRBD2. Trimming took 1 base from V and 7 from J; bases not matched to a gene: 12. The CDR3 consists of 18 residues. Germline lookup yields CDR1 KGHSH and CDR2 LQKENI. In DNA, the CDR3 is TGTGCCAGCTCACCACGACTAGCGGGAGGGCCGGGTACTAATGAGCAGTACTTC. Its translation is CASSPRLAGGPGTNEQYF.

A word on this clone: Different DNA sequences within this sample yield the same CDR3. The V and J genes are TRBV2 and TRBJ1-1; a weak D match, TRBD1 (5 bases). Trimming removed 5 bases from V and 6 bases from J, with 10 bases in between. Germline V lookup: CDR1 SNHLY, CDR2 FYNNEI. This CDR3 has 12 residues. CDR3 nucleotides: TGTGCCAGCAGTCCCCAGGGTCCTGAAGCTTTCTTT. Translated, it gives CASSPQGPEAFF.

This clone was found a few times. The same CDR3 also results from other DNA sequences found in this sample. The V call is TRBV9, the J call TRBJ2-3, with D unresolved. The CDR3 is 13 amino acids. Germline CDR1 reads SGDLS; CDR2 reads YYNGEE. V lost 0 bases and J lost 0, with 2 bases in between. DNA of the CDR3: TGTGCCAGCAGCGTAGCGAGCACAGATACGCAGTATTTT. This sequence encodes CASSVASTDTQYF.

J is TRBJ2-1 and V is TRBV9; 10 bases match TRBD2. The J segment lost 5 bases and the V segment lost 0 bases, leaving 5 bases of the junction unmatched. The CDR3 runs to 16 residues. CDR1 and CDR2 (germline): SGDLS, YYNGEE. The CDR3 loop is CASSVDTSGANNEQFF. The CDR3 DNA reads as TGTGCCAGCAGCGTAGACACTAGCGGGGCGAACAATGAGCAGTTCTTC.

The V gene is TRBV19, the J gene TRBJ1-1; D gene unclear. Germline CDR1 LNHDA, CDR2 SQIVND (reference sequence). The length of the CDR3 is 12 residues. V was pared by 1 base and J by 5 bases, with 5 bases between. CDR3 in amino acids: CASSIAVTEAFF. The CDR3 DNA is TGTGCCAGTAGTATAGCCGTTACTGAAGCTTTCTTT.

CDR3 loop: CSVEDNKRGFF. In DNA form, the CDR3 reads TGCAGCGTTGAAGACAATAAACGTGGGTTCTTC. The rearrangement links TRBV29-1 to TRBJ2-1; no firm D call. Germline V gene sequence: CDR1 SQVTM, CDR2 ANQGSEA. The CDR3 spans 11 residues. V lost 0 bases and J lost 15, with 12 bases in between.

In DNA form, the CDR3 reads TGCGCCAGCAGCTTGGCTGATCGGACAGCCAAAGTAGGATGCACCTTC. Translating gives CASSLADRTAKVGCTF. This chain links TRBV5-1 with TRBJ1-2; D may be TRBD1 (6 bases). The CDR3 is 16 residues long. The V end was cut by 0 bases, the J end by 13 bases, with 25 bases between. The germline CDR1 and CDR2 sequences are SGHRS and YFSETQ.

The rearrangement joins TRBV14 to TRBJ1-2; no clear D gene. The CDR3 runs to 17 residues. Germline V gives CDR1 SGHDN, CDR2 FVKESK. V gave up 5 bases and J gave up 8 bases, with 27 bases separating them. The CDR3 nucleotides are TGTGCCAGCAGCAGACTCCCCCCTTGGGTTTCGGATGTGGGCTACACCTTC. Translation: CASSRLPPWVSDVGYTF.

The chain recombines TRBV27 with TRBJ2-7; D is perhaps TRBD2 (5 bases). From germline, CDR1 is MNHEY and CDR2 SMNVEV (reference sequence). The V end lost 2 bases, the J end lost 6 bases, and 20 bases lay between the germline ends. This CDR3 spans 16 amino acids. Here the CDR3 DNA reads TGTGCCAGCAGTTTAAGCATTGGTAAGCGAGGGCTCGAGCAGTACTTC. It encodes CASSLSIGKRGLEQYF.

The chain carries TRBV28 and TRBJ1-2; D is unresolved. The CDR3 covers 13 residues. Looked up from germline, CDR1 is MDHEN and CDR2 is SYDVKM. Trimming removed 7 bases from V and 0 bases from J, with 9 bases in between. This CDR3 reads CASKVLTNYGYTF. The CDR3 DNA follows: TGTGCCAGCAAGGTTCTGACTAACTATGGCTACACCTTC.

The gene calls are TRBV7-9 and TRBJ1-5, with D tentatively TRBD1 (5 bases). Trimming took off 5 bases at V and 1 base at J, with 9 bases between the two ends. The germline gives CDR1 SEHNR, CDR2 FQNEAQ (reference sequence). CDR3 length equals 14 residues. CDR3 residues: CASSPGLSNQPQHF. In DNA, the CDR3 is TGTGCCAGCAGCCCAGGGTTGAGCAATCAGCCCCAGCATTTT.

The genes are TRBV5-1 and TRBJ2-1, with unresolved D. V lost 4 bases, J lost 4 bases, and 9 bases lay in between. Looked up from germline, CDR1 is SGHRS and CDR2 is YFSETQ. CDR3 length equals 13 residues. The CDR3 nucleotides read TGCGCCAGCAGCCGTCCGACTTACAATGAGCAGTTCTTC. Translated: CASSRPTYNEQFF.

The J gene is TRBJ1-1, the V gene TRBV21-1; the table's D call of TRBD1 was not tested on the DNA. TRBV21-1 is noted as a pseudogene. The CDR3 has 16 residues. CDR3 protein: CASSKALRHRNTEAFF. CDR3 sequence (DNA): TGTGCCAGCAGCAAAGCGTTGAGACACAGGAACACTGAAGCTTTCTTT.

The chain employs TRBV11-2 and TRBJ2-7; 7 nucleotides line up with TRBD2. Germline values: CDR1 SGHAT, CDR2 FQNNGV. CDR3 length: 16 amino acids. Trimming took 5 bases from V and 1 from J; bases not matched to a gene: 11. CDR3 sequence: CASSLLRSGGSYEQYF. The CDR3 nucleotides read TGTGCCAGCAGCCTACTTCGGTCGGGGGGATCCTACGAGCAGTACTTC.

The chain recombines TRBV14 with TRBJ2-1; D not resolved. The CDR3 has 17 amino acids. The V end was cut by 1 base, the J end by 0 bases, with 13 bases between. Germline V lookup: CDR1 SGHDN, CDR2 FVKESK. The CDR3 nucleotides are TGTGCCAGCAGCCAAGTGTCGGGCTTAGTCTCCTACAATGAGCAGTTCTTC. This codes for CASSQVSGLVSYNEQFF.

The chain uses TRBV30 and TRBJ2-7; 9 nucleotides agree with TRBD1. CDR3 length equals 11 residues. The V segment lost 5 bases and the J segment 5 bases; nucleotides outside the gene matches: 1. Per germline, CDR1 GTSNPN and CDR2 SVGIG (reference sequence). CDR3: CAWWTGDEQYF. In DNA, the CDR3 is TGTGCCTGGTGGACAGGGGACGAGCAGTACTTC.

J is TRBJ2-2 and V is TRBV29-1; the D is unclear. The V gene lost 6 bases and the J gene lost 3 bases, with 8 bases spanning the gap. The CDR3 length is 12 residues. Germline V gene sequence: CDR1 SQVTM, CDR2 ANQGSEA. The CDR3 is CSVVTDTGELFF. CDR3 DNA: TGCAGCGTGGTGACGGACACCGGGGAGCTGTTTTTT.

The chain joins TRBV23-1 to TRBJ2-1; D unclear. TRBV23-1 is marked as an open reading frame, function uncertain. The CDR3 consists of 16 residues. Trimming took 6 bases from V and 4 from J, leaving 19 bases between them. CDR3 region: CASRLLVGPIYNEQFF. The CDR3 DNA reads as TGCGCCAGCAGACTCCTAGTGGGCCCCATATACAATGAGCAGTTCTTC.

V gene TRBV18 combines with J gene TRBJ2-1; 11 bases are shared with TRBD1. The trim removed 2 bases at V and 3 bases at J, leaving 3 bases unmatched. The CDR3 covers 16 residues. The germline CDR1 and CDR2 sequences are KGHSH and LQKENI. Written as DNA, the CDR3 is TGTGCCAGCTCACCATTAGGGACAGGGGGCTACAATGAGCAGTTCTTC. Residues: CASSPLGTGGYNEQFF.

The chain combines TRBV5-1 with TRBJ2-3; the match to TRBD2 covers 7 bases. Unmatched junction bases numbered 6, after V lost 4 bases and J lost 4 bases. CDR1 and CDR2 from the germline V gene are SGHRS and YFSETQ. CDR3 size: 14 residues. DNA of the CDR3: TGCGCCAGCAGCCAACGGGAGGCGCCAGATACGCAGTATTTT. Protein product: CASSQREAPDTQYF.

V is TRBV9 and J is TRBJ2-2, with D maybe TRBD2 (6 bases). This CDR3 contains 15 residues. Germline V gives CDR1 SGDLS, CDR2 YYNGEE. Trimming pared 0 bases from V and 5 bases from J, leaving 11 bases between. In nucleotides, the CDR3 is TGTGCCAGCAGCGTAGCTGGGGAGGCAACCGGGGAGCTGTTTTTT. Residues: CASSVAGEATGELFF.

The rearrangement links TRBV7-3 to TRBJ2-1; no firm D call. CDR1 is SGHTA and CDR2 is FQGTGA in the germline V gene. The CDR3 contains 15 residues. V was clipped by 5 bases and J by 3 bases, with 14 bases between them. CDR3 nucleotides: TGTGCCAGCAGCCCCGGCGCTCCAAACTACAATGAGCAGTTCTTC. This sequence encodes CASSPGAPNYNEQFF.

This chain uses TRBV30 with TRBJ2-7; D call uncertain. Germline V CDR1 and CDR2: GTSNPN, SVGIG (reference sequence). V gave up 0 bases and J gave up 0 bases, with 15 bases separating them. The CDR3 is made up of 16 amino acids. DNA of the CDR3: TGTGCCTGGAGTGTAAAAATGGGGTGGAACTCCTACGAGCAGTACTTC. Its protein product is CAWSVKMGWNSYEQYF.

The chain has TRBV2 and TRBJ1-1; D is undetermined. The germline V gene has CDR1 SNHLY and CDR2 FYNNEI. V was shortened by 4 bases and J by 1 base, with 7 bases between the two germline ends. This CDR3 comprises 13 residues. CDR3 in amino acids: CASSGRTNTEAFF. The DNA of the CDR3 is TGTGCCAGCAGTGGCCGCACGAACACTGAAGCTTTCTTT.